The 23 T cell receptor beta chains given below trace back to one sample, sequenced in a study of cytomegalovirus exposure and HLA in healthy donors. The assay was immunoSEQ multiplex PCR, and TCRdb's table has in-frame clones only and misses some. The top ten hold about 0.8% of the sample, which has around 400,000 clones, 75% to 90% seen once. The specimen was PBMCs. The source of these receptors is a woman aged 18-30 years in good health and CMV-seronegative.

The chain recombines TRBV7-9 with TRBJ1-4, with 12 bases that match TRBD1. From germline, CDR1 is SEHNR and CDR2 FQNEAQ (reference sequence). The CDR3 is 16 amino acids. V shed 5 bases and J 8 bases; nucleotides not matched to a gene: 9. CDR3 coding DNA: TGTGCCAGCAGCGTCGGGACAGGGGGCGCACGGGAAAAACTGTTTTTT. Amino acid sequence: CASSVGTGGAREKLFF.

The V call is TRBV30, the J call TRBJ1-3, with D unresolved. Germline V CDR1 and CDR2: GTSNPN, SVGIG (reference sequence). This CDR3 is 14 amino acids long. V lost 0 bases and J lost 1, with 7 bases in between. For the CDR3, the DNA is TGTGCCTGGAGTGTACCCGGTTCTGGAAACACCATATATTTT. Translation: CAWSVPGSGNTIYF.

CDR3 loop: CASSQTGSRNEQFF. CDR3 DNA: TGCGCCAGCAGCCAAACGGGATCCCGCAATGAGCAGTTCTTC. V is TRBV4-1 and J is TRBJ2-1; D may be TRBD2 (5 bases). The CDR3 has 14 residues. V was shortened by 2 bases and J by 6 bases, with 11 bases between the two germline ends. The germline CDR1 and CDR2 sequences are MGHRA and YSYEKL.

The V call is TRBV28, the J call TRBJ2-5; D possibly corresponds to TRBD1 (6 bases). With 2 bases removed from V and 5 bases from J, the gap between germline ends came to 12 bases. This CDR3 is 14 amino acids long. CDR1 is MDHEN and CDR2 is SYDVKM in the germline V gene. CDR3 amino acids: CASSLGGPRETQYF. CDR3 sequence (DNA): TGTGCCAGCAGTTTAGGGGGCCCTAGGGAGACCCAGTACTTC.

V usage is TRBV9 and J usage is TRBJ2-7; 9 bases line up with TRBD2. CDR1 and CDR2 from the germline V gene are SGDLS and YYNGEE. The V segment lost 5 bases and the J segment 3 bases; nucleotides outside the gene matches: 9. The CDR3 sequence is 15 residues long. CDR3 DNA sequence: TGTGCCAGCAGTGCGACTAGCGGAGCTCTCTACGAGCAGTACTTC. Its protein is CASSATSGALYEQYF. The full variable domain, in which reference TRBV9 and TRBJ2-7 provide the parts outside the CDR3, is DSGVTQTPKHLITATGQRVTLRCSPRSGDLSVYWYQQSLDQGLQFLIQYYNGEERAKGNILERFSAQQFPDLHSELNLSSLELGDSALYFCASSATSGALYEQYFGPGTRLTVT.

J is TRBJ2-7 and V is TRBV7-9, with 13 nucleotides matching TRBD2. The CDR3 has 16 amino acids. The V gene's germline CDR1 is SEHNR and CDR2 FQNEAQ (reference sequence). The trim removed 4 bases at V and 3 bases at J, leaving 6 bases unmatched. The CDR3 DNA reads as TGTGCCAGCAGCTCTAATCGACTAGCGGGGGGCTACGAGCAGTACTTC. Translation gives CASSSNRLAGGYEQYF.

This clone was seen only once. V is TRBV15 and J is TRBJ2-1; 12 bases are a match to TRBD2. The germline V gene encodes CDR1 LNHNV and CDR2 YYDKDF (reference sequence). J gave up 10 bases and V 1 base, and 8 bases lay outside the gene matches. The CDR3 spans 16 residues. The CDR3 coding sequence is TGTGCCACCAGCAGAGCGGGTCACGGACTAGCGGGAGAGCAGTTCTTC. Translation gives CATSRAGHGLAGEQFF.

The CDR3 spells CASSFWGLDSYEQYF. CDR3 DNA: TGTGCCAGCAGTTTTTGGGGACTAGACTCCTACGAGCAGTACTTC. This chain connects TRBV27 to TRBJ2-7, with 8 bases that match TRBD2. The CDR3 sequence is 15 residues long. CDR1 is MNHEY and CDR2 is SMNVEV in the germline V gene (reference sequence). The V and J ends lost 3 bases and 0 bases, in that order; junction bases with no gene match: 4.

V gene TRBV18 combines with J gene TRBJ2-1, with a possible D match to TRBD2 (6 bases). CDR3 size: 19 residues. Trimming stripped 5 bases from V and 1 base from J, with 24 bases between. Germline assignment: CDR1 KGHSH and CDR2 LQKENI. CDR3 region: CASSSDTGGLHRSYNEQFF. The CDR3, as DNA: TGTGCCAGCTCATCGGACACCGGGGGACTCCATCGTTCCTACAATGAGCAGTTCTTC.

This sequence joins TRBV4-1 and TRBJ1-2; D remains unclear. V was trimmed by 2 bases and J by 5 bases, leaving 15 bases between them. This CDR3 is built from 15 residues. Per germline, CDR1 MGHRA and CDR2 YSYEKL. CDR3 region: CASSQRSRAGYGYTF. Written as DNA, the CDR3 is TGCGCCAGCAGCCAACGGTCGAGGGCTGGGTATGGCTACACCTTC.

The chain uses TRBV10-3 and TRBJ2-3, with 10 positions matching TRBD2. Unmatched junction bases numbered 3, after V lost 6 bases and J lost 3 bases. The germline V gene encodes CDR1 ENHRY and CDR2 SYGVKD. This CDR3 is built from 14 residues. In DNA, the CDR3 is TGTGCCATCAGGGGAGCGGGGGGGACAGATACGCAGTATTTT. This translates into CAIRGAGGTDTQYF.

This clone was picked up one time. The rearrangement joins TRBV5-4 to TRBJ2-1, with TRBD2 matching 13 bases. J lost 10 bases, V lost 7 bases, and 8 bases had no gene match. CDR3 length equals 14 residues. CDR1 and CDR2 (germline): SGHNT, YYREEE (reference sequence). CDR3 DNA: TGTGCCAGCCGACTAGCGGGGGGCAACATGGAGCAGTTCTTC. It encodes CASRLAGGNMEQFF.

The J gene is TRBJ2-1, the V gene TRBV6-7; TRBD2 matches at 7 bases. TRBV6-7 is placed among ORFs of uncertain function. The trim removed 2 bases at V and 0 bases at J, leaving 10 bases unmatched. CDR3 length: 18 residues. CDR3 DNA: TGTGCCAGCAGTTACCCCCCCAGGCGCGGGAGCTCCTACAATGAGCAGTTCTTC. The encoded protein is CASSYPPRRGSSYNEQFF.

In DNA form, the CDR3 reads TGTGCCAGCAGCTTAGGGACTCCGAGAAGTGAAAAACTGTTTTTT. This sequence encodes CASSLGTPRSEKLFF. V gene TRBV7-2 combines with J gene TRBJ1-4; D is unclear. The V and J ends lost 1 base and 7 bases respectively, with 13 bases between them. Germline V lookup: CDR1 SGHTA, CDR2 FQGNSA. The CDR3 extends over 15 amino acids.

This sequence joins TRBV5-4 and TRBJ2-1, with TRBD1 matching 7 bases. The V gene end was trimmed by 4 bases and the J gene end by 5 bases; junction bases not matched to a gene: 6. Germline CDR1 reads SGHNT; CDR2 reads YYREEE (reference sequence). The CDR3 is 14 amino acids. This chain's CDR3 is CASSAYRGDNEQFF. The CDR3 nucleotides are TGTGCCAGCAGCGCCTACAGGGGCGACAATGAGCAGTTCTTC.

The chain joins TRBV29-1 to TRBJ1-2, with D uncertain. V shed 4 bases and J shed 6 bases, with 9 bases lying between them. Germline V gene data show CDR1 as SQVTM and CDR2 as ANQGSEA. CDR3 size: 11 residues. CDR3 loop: CSVGASDGYTF. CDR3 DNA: TGCAGCGTTGGGGCCTCCGATGGCTACACCTTC.

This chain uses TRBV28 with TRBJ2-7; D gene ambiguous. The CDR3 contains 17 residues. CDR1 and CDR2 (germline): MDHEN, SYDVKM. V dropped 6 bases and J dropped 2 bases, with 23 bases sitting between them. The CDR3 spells CASSPAYEERRAYEQYF. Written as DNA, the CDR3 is TGTGCCAGCAGCCCCGCATACGAGGAACGACGTGCCTACGAGCAGTACTTC.

The CDR3 spells CASSQDRGNYGYTF. The DNA for the CDR3 is TGCGCCAGCAGCCAAGATCGAGGGAACTATGGCTACACCTTC. The chain employs TRBV4-1 and TRBJ1-2, with D hard to call. In germline, CDR1 is MGHRA, CDR2 YSYEKL. This CDR3 comprises 14 residues. Trimming took off 0 bases at V and 2 bases at J, with 7 bases between the two ends.

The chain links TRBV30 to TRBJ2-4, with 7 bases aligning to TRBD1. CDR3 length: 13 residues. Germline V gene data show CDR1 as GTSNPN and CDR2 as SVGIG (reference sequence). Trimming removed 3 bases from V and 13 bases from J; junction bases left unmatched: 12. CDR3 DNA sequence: TGTGCCTGGAGCCAGATCAGACAGGGAATACAGTACTTC. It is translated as CAWSQIRQGIQYF.

The CDR3 loop reads CWGVQSGELFF. Here the CDR3 DNA reads TGTTGGGGGGTTCAGAGCGGGGAGCTGTTTTTT. The chain is built from TRBV30 and TRBJ2-2; TRBD2 is a possible D gene (6 bases). This CDR3 has 11 amino acids. Germline V gene lookup returns CDR1 GTSNPN and CDR2 SVGIG (reference sequence).

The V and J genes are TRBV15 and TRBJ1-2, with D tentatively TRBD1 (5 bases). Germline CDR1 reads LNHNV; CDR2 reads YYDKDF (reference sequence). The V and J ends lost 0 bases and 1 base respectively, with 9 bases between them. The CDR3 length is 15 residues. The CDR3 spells CATSRELGGNYGYTF. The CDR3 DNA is TGTGCCACCAGCAGAGAATTGGGGGGTAACTATGGCTACACCTTC.

The CDR3 DNA sequence: TGCGCCAGCAGCCAAGGGACAGGGGCTTATGGCTACACCTTC. This codes for CASSQGTGAYGYTF. The chain has TRBV4-1 and TRBJ1-2, with 9 bases aligning to TRBD1. Germline values: CDR1 MGHRA, CDR2 YSYEKL. CDR3 length equals 14 residues. The ends lost 1 base at V and 5 bases at J; junction bases unmatched: 2.

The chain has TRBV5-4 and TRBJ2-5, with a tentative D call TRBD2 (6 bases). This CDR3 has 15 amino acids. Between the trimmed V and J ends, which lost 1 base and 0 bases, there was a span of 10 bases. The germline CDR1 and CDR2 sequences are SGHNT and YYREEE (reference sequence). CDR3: CASSLPGGYQETQYF. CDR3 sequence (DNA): TGTGCCAGCAGCTTGCCAGGAGGGTACCAAGAGACCCAGTACTTC. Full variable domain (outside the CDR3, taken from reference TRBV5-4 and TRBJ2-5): ETGVTQSPTHLIKTRGQQVTLRCSSQSGHNTVSWYQQALGQGPQFIFQYYREEENGRGNFPPRFSGLQFPNYSSELNVNALELDDSALYLCASSLPGGYQETQYFGPGTRLLVL.